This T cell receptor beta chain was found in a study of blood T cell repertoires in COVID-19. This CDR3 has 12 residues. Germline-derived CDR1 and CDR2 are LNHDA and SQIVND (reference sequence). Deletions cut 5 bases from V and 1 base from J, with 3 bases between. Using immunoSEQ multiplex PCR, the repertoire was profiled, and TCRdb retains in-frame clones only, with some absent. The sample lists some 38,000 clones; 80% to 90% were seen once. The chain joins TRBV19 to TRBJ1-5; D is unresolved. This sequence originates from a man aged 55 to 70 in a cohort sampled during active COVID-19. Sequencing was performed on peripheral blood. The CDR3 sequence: CASSLSNQPQHF. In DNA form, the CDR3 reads TGTGCCAGTAGTTTAAGCAATCAGCCCCAGCATTTT.